Listed below are T cell receptor beta chains from one sample, sequenced in a study of tumor-infiltrating lymphocytes in oesophageal squamous cell carcinoma. TCRdb re-derived calls from the PCR reads in MiXCR, one entry per CDR3 protein. The sample shows 9,000 or so distinct CDR3 sequences, 66% of them seen only once. Material: esophageal tumor tissue. The receptors here all came from a female donor with esophageal squamous cell carcinoma. Each CDR3 is given with its conserved first and last residue. D genes are given only for firm matches. Not every row has a clone size; where given, it reads once, few, many or a size class.

j_gene | d_gene | abundance | v_gene | CDR3aa | CDR3nt
TRBJ2-1 | TRBD1 | . | TRBV7-2 | CASSSTGGAYNEQFF | TGTGCCAGCAGCTCGACAGGGGGCGCTTATAATGAGCAGTTCTTC
TRBJ2-5 | . | . | TRBV27 | CASSLVTPGRQRYNEQYF | TGTGCCAGCAGTTTGGTTACTCCGGGCCGCCAACGGTACAATGAGCAGTACTTC
TRBJ2-3 | . | . | TRBV7-9 | CASSVTPSVLGNEQFF | TGTGCCAGCAGCGTCACCCCTAGCGTGTTAGGCAATGAGCAGTTCTTT
TRBJ2-3 | TRBD2 | . | TRBV6-6 | CASSLAGLSLGTDTQYF | TGTGCCAGCAGTTTAGCGGGACTTAGTCTTGGCACAGATACGCAGTATTTT
TRBJ2-1 | . | . | TRBV7-6 | CASSHRGRANEQFF | TGTGCCAGCAGCCATAGGGGGAGGGCCAATGAGCAGTTCTTC
TRBJ2-7 | TRBD1 | many | TRBV2 | CASTQTGASSYEQYF | TGTGCCAGCACCCAAACAGGGGCGAGCTCCTACGAGCAGTACTTC
TRBJ2-5 | . | . | TRBV7-2 | CASRPPAQETQYF | TGTGCCAGCAGACCACCAGCACAAGAGACCCAGTACTTC
TRBJ2-5 | . | . | TRBV7-9 | CASSFGLQETQYF | TGTGCCAGCAGCTTCGGGCTCCAAGAGACCCAGTACTTC
TRBJ2-1 | TRBD2 | once | TRBV7-6 | CASSESPWTSGANEQFF | TGTGCCAGCAGCGAGTCCCCGTGGACTAGCGGGGCTAATGAGCAGTTCTTC
TRBJ2-6 | . | . | TRBV11-3 | CASSSGGSGANVLTF | TGTGCCAGCAGCAGTGGGGGCTCTGGGGCCAACGTCCTGACTTTC
TRBJ2-2 | . | . | TRBV7-6 | CASRRANTGELFF | TGTGCTAGCAGGCGGGCGAACACCGGGGAGCTGTTTTTT
TRBJ1-1 | . | . | TRBV7-8 | CASSGLGNTEAFF | TGTGCCAGCAGTGGCCTGGGGAACACTGAAGCTTTCTTT
TRBJ2-1 | TRBD1 | . | TRBV7-2 | CASSPKVWDRAYNEQFF | TGTGCCAGCAGCCCAAAAGTCTGGGACAGGGCATACAATGAGCAGTTCTTC
TRBJ2-5 | . | once | TRBV7-6 | CASSSRPGTETQYF | TGTGCCAGCAGCTCGCGGCCAGGGACGGAGACCCAGTACTTC
TRBJ2-7 | TRBD2 | . | TRBV7-3 | CASSLMGGLAQYF | TGTGCCAGCAGCTTAATGGGGGGGTTGGCGCAGTACTTC
TRBJ2-7 | . | . | TRBV5-4 | CASSSGRYEQYF | TGTGCCAGCAGCTCAGGACGCTACGAGCAGTACTTC
TRBJ2-7 | . | few | TRBV6-6 | CASSYSLVGGYEQYF | TGTGCCAGCAGTTACTCCCTAGTGGGAGGTTACGAGCAGTACTTC